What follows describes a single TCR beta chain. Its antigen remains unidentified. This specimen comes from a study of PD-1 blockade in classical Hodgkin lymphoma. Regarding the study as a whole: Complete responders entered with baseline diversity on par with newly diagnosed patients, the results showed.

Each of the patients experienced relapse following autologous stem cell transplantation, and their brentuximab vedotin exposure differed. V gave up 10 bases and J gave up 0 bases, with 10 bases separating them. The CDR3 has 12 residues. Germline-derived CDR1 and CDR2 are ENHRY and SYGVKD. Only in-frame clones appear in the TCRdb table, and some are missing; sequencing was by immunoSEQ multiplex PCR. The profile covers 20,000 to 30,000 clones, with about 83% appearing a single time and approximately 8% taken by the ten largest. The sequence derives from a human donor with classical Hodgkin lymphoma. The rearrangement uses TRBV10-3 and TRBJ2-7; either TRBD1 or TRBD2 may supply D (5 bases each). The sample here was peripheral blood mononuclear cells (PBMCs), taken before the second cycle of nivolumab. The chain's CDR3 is CATRGTSYEQYF. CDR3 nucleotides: TGTGCCACCAGAGGGACCTCCTACGAGCAGTACTTC.